This T cell receptor beta chain is drawn from a study of T cell changes during pregnancy in multiple sclerosis. This table comes from immunoSEQ multiplex PCR, and its TCRdb copy is limited to in-frame clones, with some not included. The profile covers tens of thousands of clones, with more than 90% appearing a single time and roughly 1.4% taken by the ten largest. V was trimmed by 6 bases and J by 3 bases, leaving 23 bases between them. CDR3 length: 17 residues. CDR1 and CDR2 (germline): MDHEN, SYDVKM. The sequence was collected from a female donor with multiple sclerosis, enrolled in a pregnancy study. The chain employs TRBV28 and TRBJ1-1; D might be TRBD1 (6 bases). The sample here was peripheral blood, taken in the second trimester of pregnancy. In DNA, the CDR3 is TGTGCCAGCAGCCACGTAGGACAGTGGAAGGCCGACACTGAAGCTTTCTTT. Translating it yields CASSHVGQWKADTEAFF.